This is a list of T cell receptor beta chains from one sample in a study of glioma-infiltrating T cells after dendritic cell vaccination. Libraries were prepared by immunoSEQ multiplex PCR; TCRdb keeps only in-frame clonotypes and omits some of them. The sample has some 99,000 clones, 80% seen once; the top ten hold about 5.7%. The specimen comprised blood, sampled after dendritic cell vaccination. These receptors all stem from a human donor with glioblastoma. Both conserved end residues are trimmed from each CDR3. Each record gives: V gene, CDR3 protein.

V: TRBV2
CDR3: ASSEDRGSNQPQH

V: TRBV4-2
CDR3: ASSPQWGGAGSYEQY

V: TRBV10-3
CDR3: AIKRTSTFTDTQY

V: TRBV2
CDR3: ASTEQGLAGGYNEQF

V: TRBV6-1
CDR3: ASSEGQGKDIQY

V: TRBV6-6
CDR3: ASRTQGIFYGYT

V: TRBV18
CDR3: ASSPTARTEAF

V: TRBV6-6
CDR3: ASGTANNYGYT

V: TRBV7-9
CDR3: ASSLNSESYEQY

V: TRBV27
CDR3: ASRGRLADNPSYNEQF

V: TRBV18
CDR3: ASSPPGQEKLF

V: TRBV19
CDR3: ASSRREAQPQH

V: TRBV6-1
CDR3: ASRDSRQGEYGYT

V: TRBV5-1
CDR3: ASSLEQGVGYTEAF

V: TRBV9
CDR3: ASSLYRTSGGLYNEQF

V: TRBV5-3
CDR3: ARSYGDYREGEQF

V: TRBV5-6
CDR3: ASLWTGVMNTEAF

V: TRBV2
CDR3: ASSELDRDFIFYEQY

V: TRBV30
CDR3: AWSEALGQVH

V: TRBV6-1
CDR3: ASSDRASNQPQH

V: TRBV7-7
CDR3: ASSSARQPYKNTEAF

V: TRBV7-6
CDR3: ASSLALSYAGEQF

V: TRBV19
CDR3: ASSLLAGGGTDTQY

V: TRBV7-9
CDR3: ASNPRAGGQETQY

V: TRBV6-6
CDR3: ASSTMQGYGYT

V: TRBV28
CDR3: ASSFDRAKETGELF

V: TRBV29-1
CDR3: SAYRGGQRSNQPQH

V: TRBV7-2
CDR3: ASSRTWGTEGYT